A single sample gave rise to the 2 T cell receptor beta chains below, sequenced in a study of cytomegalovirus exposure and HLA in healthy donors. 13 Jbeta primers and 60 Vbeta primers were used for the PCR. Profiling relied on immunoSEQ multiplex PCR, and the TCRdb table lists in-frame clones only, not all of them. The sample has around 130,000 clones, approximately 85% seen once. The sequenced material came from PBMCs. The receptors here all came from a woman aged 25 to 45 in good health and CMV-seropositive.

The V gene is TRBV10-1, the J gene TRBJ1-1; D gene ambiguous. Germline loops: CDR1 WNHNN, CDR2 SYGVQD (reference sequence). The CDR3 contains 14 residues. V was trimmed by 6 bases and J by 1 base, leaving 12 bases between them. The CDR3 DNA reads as TGCGCCAGCAGGGTGCGCCCGGGGAACACTGAAGCTTTCTTT. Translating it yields CASRVRPGNTEAFF.

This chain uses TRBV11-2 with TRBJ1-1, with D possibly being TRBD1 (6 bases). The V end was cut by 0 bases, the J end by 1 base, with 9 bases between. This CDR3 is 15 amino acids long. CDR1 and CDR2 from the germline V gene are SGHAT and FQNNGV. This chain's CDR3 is CASSLEAGANTEAFF. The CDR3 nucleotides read TGTGCCAGCAGCTTAGAAGCAGGGGCGAACACTGAAGCTTTCTTT.